Below, 30 T cell receptor beta chains from the same sample are listed, as sequenced in a study of blood T cell repertoires in COVID-19. Here immunoSEQ multiplex PCR was the method, and the copy in TCRdb shows in-frame clones only, minus some. The table lists some 240,000 clones, around 84% of them singletons. The sample consisted of PBMCs or T cells enriched from blood (not recorded which). The receptors shown here come from a woman aged 50 to 60 who had been exposed to COVID-19.

V gene TRBV7-9 combines with J gene TRBJ1-2, with D hard to call. The CDR3 is made up of 14 amino acids. V was pared by 4 bases and J by 0 bases, with 9 bases between. Germline values: CDR1 SEHNR, CDR2 FQNEAQ (reference sequence). This CDR3 reads CASSSGRANYGYTF. In DNA, the CDR3 is TGTGCCAGCAGCTCGGGAAGAGCTAACTATGGCTACACCTTC. The full variable domain, in which reference TRBV7-9 and TRBJ1-2 provide the parts outside the CDR3, is DTGVSQNPRHKITKRGQNVTFRCDPISEHNRLYWYRQTLGQGPEFLTYFQNEAQLEKSRLLSDRFSAERPKGSFSTLEIQRTEQGDSAMYLCASSSGRANYGYTFGSGTRLTVV.

The chain links TRBV4-3 to TRBJ1-5; D call uncertain. Trimming shortened V by 1 base and J by 0 bases, and 4 bases separated the two germline ends. The CDR3 contains 14 residues. Germline V gene data show CDR1 as LGHNA and CDR2 as YSLEER. The CDR3, as DNA: TGCGCCAGCAGCCAAGCGTATAGCAATCAGCCCCAGCATTTT. It translates to CASSQAYSNQPQHF.

V is TRBV5-1 and J is TRBJ2-3; 16 bases line up with TRBD2. Germline assignment: CDR1 SGHRS and CDR2 YFSETQ. The trim removed 4 bases at V and 2 bases at J, leaving 10 bases unmatched. The CDR3 extends over 19 amino acids. CDR3 sequence (DNA): TGCGCCAGCAGCGGCCCGGGACTAGCGGGGGGGCCTGCCACAGATACGCAGTATTTT. It codes for CASSGPGLAGGPATDTQYF. Looking up the rest from reference TRBV5-1 and TRBJ2-3 gives the full variable domain: KAGVTQTPRYLIKTRGQQVTLSCSPISGHRSVSWYQQTPGQGLQFLFEYFSETQRNKGNFPGRFSGRQFSNSRSEMNVSTLELGDSALYLCASSGPGLAGGPATDTQYFGPGTRLTVL.

V usage is TRBV5-1 and J usage is TRBJ1-1; TRBD1 aligns across 9 bases. V trimming: 4 bases; J trimming: 1 base; junction bases outside the gene matches: 5. CDR3 length equals 15 residues. Germline CDR1 and CDR2: SGHRS and YFSETQ. The chain's CDR3 is CASSQRQGGNTEAFF. CDR3 DNA: TGCGCCAGCAGCCAACGACAGGGGGGGAACACTGAAGCTTTCTTT.

This chain uses TRBV5-4 with TRBJ1-3, with 9 bases aligning to TRBD1. V dropped 1 base and J dropped 7; count of bases not matched to a gene: 3. CDR3 length: 14 amino acids. The V gene's germline CDR1 is SGHNT and CDR2 YYREEE (reference sequence). The CDR3 nucleotides read TGTGCCAGCAGCTTGACAGGGACAGGGAACACCATATATTTT. Protein sequence: CASSLTGTGNTIYF.

The chain is built from TRBV7-2 and TRBJ2-7, with TRBD1 identical over 9 bases. Per the germline V gene, CDR1 is SGHTA and CDR2 is FQGNSA. The length of the CDR3 is 16 residues. V was clipped by 2 bases and J by 0 bases; unmatched bases: 5. This chain's CDR3 is CASSLLGQGFSYEQYF. The CDR3 DNA follows: TGTGCCAGCAGCTTACTGGGACAGGGATTCTCCTACGAGCAGTACTTC.

This clone was seen a handful of times. The chain joins TRBV4-3 to TRBJ2-7, with 8 bases matching TRBD2. The CDR3 is 14 residues long. Germline CDR1 and CDR2: LGHNA and YSLEER. With V trimmed by 7 bases and J by 0 bases, 5 bases remained unmatched. The CDR3: CASTPGRGSYEQYF. In DNA form, the CDR3 reads TGCGCCAGCACACCCGGGAGGGGCTCCTACGAGCAGTACTTC.

The chain joins TRBV3-1 (or the pseudogene TRBV3-2) to TRBJ2-1, with 12 bases fitting TRBD2. Germline CDR1 is LGHDT and CDR2 is YNNKEL (reference sequence). The CDR3 spans 13 residues. V gave up 6 bases and J gave up 9 bases; unmatched junction bases: 3. As DNA, the CDR3 is TGTGCCAGCAGTCTGACTAGCGGGGGTGAGCAGTTCTTC. Its protein product is CASSLTSGGEQFF.

The J gene is TRBJ2-7, the V gene TRBV7-9; a weak D match, TRBD2 (5 bases). CDR3 length equals 13 residues. Trimming removed 3 bases at V and 3 bases at J, with 9 bases between. CDR1 SEHNR and CDR2 FQNEAQ come from the germline V gene (reference sequence). CDR3 in amino acids: CASSLSGIYEQYF. In DNA form, the CDR3 reads TGTGCCAGCAGCTTGTCGGGGATCTACGAGCAGTACTTC.

The J gene is TRBJ1-6, the V gene TRBV2; possible D gene TRBD1, 6 bases. V lost 6 bases to trimming and J lost 6 bases, with 12 bases between them. Germline CDR1 is SNHLY and CDR2 is FYNNEI. This CDR3 spans 14 amino acids. The CDR3 region has the DNA TGTGCCAGCAGAGAAACAGGGTTTAATTCACCCCTCCACTTT. Its protein product is CASRETGFNSPLHF.

This chain joins TRBV5-4 and TRBJ1-1, with TRBD1 as a possible D gene (5 bases). Germline lookup yields CDR1 SGHNT and CDR2 YYREEE (reference sequence). V shed 2 bases and J shed 10 bases, with 12 bases lying between them. CDR3 length: 12 amino acids. The CDR3 nucleotides are TGTGCCAGCAGCTTAAGGGAGGGGAGAGCTTTCTTT. It specifies CASSLREGRAFF.

The CDR3 nucleotides are TGTGCCAGCAGTTATGGAGACAGGGTTAACACTGAAGCTTTCTTT. This encodes CASSYGDRVNTEAFF. V and J are TRBV6-5 and TRBJ1-1; the match to TRBD1 covers 7 bases. Germline CDR1 MNHEY, CDR2 SVGAGI. The CDR3 is 15 residues long. The V and J ends lost 3 bases and 2 bases, in that order; junction bases with no gene match: 6.

For the CDR3, the DNA is TGTGCCAGCTCACCCGGACAGGGAGAGAATCAGCCCCAGCATTTT. The encoded protein is CASSPGQGENQPQHF. This chain connects TRBV18 to TRBJ1-5; 8 bases agree with TRBD1. This CDR3 comprises 15 residues. Per germline, CDR1 KGHSH and CDR2 LQKENI. V lost 3 bases, J lost 4 bases, and 5 bases stayed unmatched.

The chain links TRBV29-1 to TRBJ1-1; no clear D. The V gene's germline CDR1 is SQVTM and CDR2 ANQGSEA. V was cut by 3 bases and J by 8 bases, with 7 bases left in between. The CDR3 sequence is 10 residues long. The CDR3: CSVETWEAFF. The CDR3 DNA reads TGCAGCGTTGAGACATGGGAAGCTTTCTTT.

The rearrangement uses TRBV6-6 and TRBJ1-1; 9 bases map to TRBD1. This CDR3 comprises 18 residues. Trimming removed 5 bases from V and 7 bases from J; junction bases left unmatched: 20. The germline gives CDR1 MNHNY, CDR2 SVGAGI (reference sequence). The CDR3 is CASSLSSQQGALKIEAFF. The CDR3 coding sequence is TGTGCCAGCAGTCTATCCTCCCAACAGGGGGCTTTGAAGATTGAAGCTTTCTTT.

The chain links TRBV21-1 to TRBJ1-3; TRBD1, the table's D call, lacks a check against the DNA. TRBV21-1 is deemed a pseudogene. The length of the CDR3 is 16 residues. The CDR3 loop reads CASVTGQTTSGNTIYF. For the CDR3, the DNA is TGTGCCAGCGTTACGGGACAGACGACCTCTGGAAACACCATATATTTT.

A few counts support this clone. Other DNA sequences in the sample encode the same CDR3. The CDR3 bases are TGTGCCAGCAGTTTATCGAAGGGGGGGTACGAGCAGTACTTC. It translates to CASSLSKGGYEQYF. The chain recombines TRBV27 with TRBJ2-7; the D gene is possibly TRBD2 (7 bases). The CDR3 has 14 residues. Trimming shortened V by 0 bases and J by 4 bases, and 10 bases separated the two germline ends. CDR1 MNHEY and CDR2 SMNVEV come from the germline V gene (reference sequence).

This chain connects TRBV4-3 to TRBJ1-3, with D possibly TRBD1 on 6 matching bases. Per the germline V gene, CDR1 is LGHNA and CDR2 is YSLEER. The CDR3 covers 18 residues. Between the trimmed V and J ends, which lost 1 base and 0 bases, there was a span of 16 bases. For the CDR3, the DNA is TGCGCCAGCAGCCAAGCGCGGGCAGGGGCCCACTCTGGAAACACCATATATTTT. Residues: CASSQARAGAHSGNTIYF.

The J gene is TRBJ1-3, the V gene TRBV19; the match to TRBD1 covers 10 bases. CDR1 is LNHDA and CDR2 is SQIVND in the germline V gene (reference sequence). V shed 5 bases and J 2 bases; nucleotides not matched to a gene: 6. This CDR3 spans 16 amino acids. The CDR3 spells CASSPRTGGTGNTIYF. CDR3 bases: TGTGCCAGTAGTCCCAGGACAGGGGGAACTGGAAACACCATATATTTT.

V gene TRBV6-2 or TRBV6-3 combines with J gene TRBJ1-3; D unresolved. This CDR3 spans 14 amino acids. From germline, CDR1 is MNHEY and CDR2 SVGEGT. Trimming cost V 4 bases and J 0 bases, with 7 bases left between them. This chain's CDR3 is CASSSWSSGNTIYF. The CDR3 region has the DNA TGTGCCAGCAGTTCCTGGAGCTCTGGAAACACCATATATTTT.

The J gene is TRBJ1-6, the V gene TRBV5-6, with 7 bases identical to TRBD1. The V gene end was trimmed by 2 bases and the J gene end by 7 bases; junction bases not matched to a gene: 6. Germline CDR1 and CDR2: SGHDT and YYEEEE. The CDR3 has 15 amino acids. The DNA for the CDR3 is TGTGCCAGCAGCTTCTGGACAGGTCGGAATTCACCCCTCCACTTT. Its protein product is CASSFWTGRNSPLHF.

V and J are TRBV7-8 and TRBJ2-3, with D perhaps matching TRBD1 (6 bases). Germline CDR1 SGHVS, CDR2 FQNEAQ. Trimming left V 2 bases short and J 3 bases short, with 12 bases between. This CDR3 has 15 amino acids. CDR3: CASSLFFRGTDTQYF. Written as DNA, the CDR3 is TGTGCCAGCAGCTTATTCTTTAGGGGGACAGATACGCAGTATTTT.

The chain is built from TRBV7-9 and TRBJ2-5; weak D call: TRBD2 (6 bases). This CDR3 contains 12 residues. Trimming shortened V by 8 bases and J by 5 bases, and 12 bases separated the two germline ends. Germline CDR1 SEHNR, CDR2 FQNEAQ (reference sequence). The CDR3 spells CASEGGGETQYF. The DNA of the CDR3 is TGTGCCAGCGAAGGTGGAGGGGAGACCCAGTACTTC.

The chain recombines TRBV19 with TRBJ2-7; D might be TRBD2 (5 bases). Germline V gene data show CDR1 as LNHDA and CDR2 as SQIVND (reference sequence). Trimming removed 5 bases at V and 2 bases at J, with 10 bases between. The CDR3 runs 13 residues. The CDR3 loop reads CASSFNGAYEQYF. DNA of the CDR3: TGTGCCAGTAGTTTCAACGGGGCCTACGAGCAGTACTTC. The full variable domain, completed using reference TRBV19 and TRBJ2-7, is DGGITQSPKYLFRKEGQNVTLSCEQNLNHDAMYWYRQDPGQGLRLIYYSQIVNDFQKGDIAEGYSVSREKKESFPLTVTSAQKNPTAFYLCASSFNGAYEQYFGPGTRLTVT.

This chain uses TRBV27 with TRBJ1-6; TRBD1 is a possible D gene (6 bases). Trimming cost V 6 bases and J 7 bases, with 16 bases left between them. Germline V gene sequence: CDR1 MNHEY, CDR2 SMNVEV (reference sequence). The CDR3 has 15 residues. This chain's CDR3 is CASSLNPRGNSPLHF. The CDR3 DNA is TGTGCCAGCAGCCTTAACCCCAGGGGAAATTCACCCCTCCACTTT.

This clone occurred a few times. V usage is TRBV6-5 and J usage is TRBJ2-7; the D gene could be TRBD1 or TRBD2 (6 bases each). The CDR3 extends over 13 amino acids. The germline V gene encodes CDR1 MNHEY and CDR2 SVGAGI. V lost 10 bases to trimming and J lost 3 bases, with 16 bases between them. The CDR3 region is CATRRDMHYEQYF. CDR3 nucleotides: TGTGCCACCAGGAGGGACATGCACTACGAGCAGTACTTC.

This clone was seen only a few times. V is TRBV5-4 and J is TRBJ1-2, with D perhaps TRBD1 (6 bases). From germline, CDR1 is SGHNT and CDR2 YYREEE (reference sequence). The ends were cut back, 1 base at V and 5 bases at J, with 21 bases in the middle. This CDR3 has 17 residues. The CDR3 DNA reads TGTGCCAGCAGCTTGAGCTCTAGGGGGGGCGCAGATTATGGCTACACCTTC. As protein: CASSLSSRGGADYGYTF.

This clone has just one count. CDR3 protein: CASSRNRDRLINTEAFF. CDR3 sequence (DNA): TGTGCCAGCAGTCGGAACCGGGACAGGCTAATAAACACTGAAGCTTTCTTT. The J gene is TRBJ1-1, the V gene TRBV5-5; TRBD1 aligns across 8 bases. Germline assignment: CDR1 SGHKS and CDR2 YYEKEE (reference sequence). CDR3 size: 17 residues. J gave up 2 bases and V 5 bases, and 14 bases lay outside the gene matches. Drawing the rest from reference TRBV5-5 and TRBJ1-1, the complete variable domain is DAGVTQSPTHLIKTRGQQVTLRCSPISGHKSVSWYQQVLGQGPQFIFQYYEKEERGRGNFPDRFSARQFPNYSSELNVNALLLGDSALYLCASSRNRDRLINTEAFFGQGTRLTVV.

The gene calls are TRBV29-1 and TRBJ2-7; tentatively, D is TRBD1 (5 bases). Trimming took off 1 base at V and 2 bases at J, with 12 bases between the two ends. The CDR3 spans 14 residues. Germline loops: CDR1 SQVTM, CDR2 ANQGSEA. CDR3 bases: TGCAGCGTTGAAGTGGGTTCAGGGACCTACGAGCAGTACTTC. Translated, it gives CSVEVGSGTYEQYF.

The sample holds one count of this clone. This chain links TRBV7-2 with TRBJ2-6; no firm D call. V gave up 4 bases and J gave up 0 bases, with 7 bases separating them. CDR3 size: 15 residues. Germline CDR1 and CDR2: SGHTA and FQGNSA. CDR3 DNA: TGTGCCAGCAGCTCCGCACACTCTGGGGCCAACGTCCTGACTTTC. Translation gives CASSSAHSGANVLTF.